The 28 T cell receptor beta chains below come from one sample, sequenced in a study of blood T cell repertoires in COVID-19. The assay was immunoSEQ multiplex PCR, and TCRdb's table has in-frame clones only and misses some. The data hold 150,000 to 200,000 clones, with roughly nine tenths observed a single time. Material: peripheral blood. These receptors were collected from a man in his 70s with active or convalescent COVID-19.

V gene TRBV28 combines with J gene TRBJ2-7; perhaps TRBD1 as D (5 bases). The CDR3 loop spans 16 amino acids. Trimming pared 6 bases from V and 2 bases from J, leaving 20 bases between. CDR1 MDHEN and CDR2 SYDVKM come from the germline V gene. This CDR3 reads CASSLPPRAGPYEQYF. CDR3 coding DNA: TGTGCCAGCAGCCTCCCCCCTCGGGCAGGGCCCTACGAGCAGTACTTC.

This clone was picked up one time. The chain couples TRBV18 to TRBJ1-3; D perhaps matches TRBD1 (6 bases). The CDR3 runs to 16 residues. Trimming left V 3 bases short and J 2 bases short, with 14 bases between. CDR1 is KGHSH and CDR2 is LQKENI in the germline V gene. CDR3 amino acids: CASSPTAGVAGNTIYF. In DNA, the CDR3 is TGTGCCAGCTCACCCACCGCAGGGGTCGCTGGAAACACCATATATTTT.

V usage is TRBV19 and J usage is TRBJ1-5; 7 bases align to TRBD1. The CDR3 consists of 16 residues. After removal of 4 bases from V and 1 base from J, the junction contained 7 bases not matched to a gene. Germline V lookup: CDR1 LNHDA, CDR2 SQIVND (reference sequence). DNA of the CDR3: TGTGCCAGTAGTACTCCAGGGGGTCTGAGCAATCAGCCCCAGCATTTT. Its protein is CASSTPGGLSNQPQHF.

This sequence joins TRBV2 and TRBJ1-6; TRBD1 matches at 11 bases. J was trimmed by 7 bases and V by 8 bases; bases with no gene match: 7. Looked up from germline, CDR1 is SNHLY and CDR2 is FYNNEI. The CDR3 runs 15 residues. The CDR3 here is CASAGQGAGNSPLHF. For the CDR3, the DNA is TGTGCCAGCGCTGGACAGGGGGCGGGAAATTCACCCCTCCACTTT.

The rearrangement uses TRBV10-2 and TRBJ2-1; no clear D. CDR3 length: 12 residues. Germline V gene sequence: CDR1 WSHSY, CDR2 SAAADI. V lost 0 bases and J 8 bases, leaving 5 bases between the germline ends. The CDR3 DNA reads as TGCGCCAGCAGTGAGTCGTTCTATGAGCAGTTCTTC. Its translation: CASSESFYEQFF.

Here the CDR3 reads CASSQDPGTRDYEQYF. The CDR3 coding sequence is TGCGCCAGCAGCCAAGACCCCGGGACAAGAGATTACGAGCAGTACTTC. The rearrangement joins TRBV4-3 to TRBJ2-7, with a tentative D call TRBD1 (6 bases). V lost 0 bases and J 4 bases, leaving 16 bases between the germline ends. The CDR3 contains 16 residues. CDR1 LGHNA and CDR2 YSLEER come from the germline V gene.

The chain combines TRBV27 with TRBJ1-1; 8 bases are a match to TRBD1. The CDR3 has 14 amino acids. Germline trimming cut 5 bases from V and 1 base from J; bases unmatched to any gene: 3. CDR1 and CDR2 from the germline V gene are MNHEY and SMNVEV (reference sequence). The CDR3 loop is CASSPDRENTEAFF. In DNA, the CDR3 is TGTGCCAGCAGTCCGGACAGGGAGAACACTGAAGCTTTCTTT.

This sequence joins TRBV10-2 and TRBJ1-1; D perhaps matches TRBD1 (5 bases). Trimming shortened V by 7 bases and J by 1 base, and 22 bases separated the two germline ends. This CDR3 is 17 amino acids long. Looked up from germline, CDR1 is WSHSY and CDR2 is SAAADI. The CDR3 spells CASTPGRGRPANTEAFF. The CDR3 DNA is TGCGCCAGCACCCCAGGGAGGGGACGCCCCGCGAACACTGAAGCTTTCTTT.

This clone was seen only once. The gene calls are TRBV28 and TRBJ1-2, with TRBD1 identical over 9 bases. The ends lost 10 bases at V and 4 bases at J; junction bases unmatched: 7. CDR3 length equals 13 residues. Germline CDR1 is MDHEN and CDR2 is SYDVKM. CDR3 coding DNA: TGTGCCACAACTACAGGGGGCGGCTATGGCTACACCTTC. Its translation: CATTTGGGYGYTF.

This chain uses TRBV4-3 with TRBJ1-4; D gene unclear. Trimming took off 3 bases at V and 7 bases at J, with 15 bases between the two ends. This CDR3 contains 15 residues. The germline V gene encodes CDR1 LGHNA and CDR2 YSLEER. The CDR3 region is CASSQEGGLGEKLFF. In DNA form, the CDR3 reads TGCGCCAGCAGCCAGGAGGGAGGTCTTGGTGAAAAACTGTTTTTT.

The CDR3 protein is CASQRRSPSGTSGNNEQFF. CDR3 bases: TGTGCCAGCCAACGAAGGTCGCCCTCCGGGACTAGCGGCAACAATGAGCAGTTCTTC. This rearrangement joins TRBV2 to TRBJ2-1; 11 nucleotides match TRBD2. V dropped 8 bases and J dropped 5; count of bases not matched to a gene: 20. The germline V gene has CDR1 SNHLY and CDR2 FYNNEI. This CDR3 comprises 19 residues.

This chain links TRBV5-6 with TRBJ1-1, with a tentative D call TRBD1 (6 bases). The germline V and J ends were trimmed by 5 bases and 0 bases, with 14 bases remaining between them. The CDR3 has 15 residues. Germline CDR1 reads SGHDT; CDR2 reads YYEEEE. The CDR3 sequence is CASRAQGIMNTEAFF. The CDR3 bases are TGTGCCAGCAGGGCACAGGGCATCATGAACACTGAAGCTTTCTTT.

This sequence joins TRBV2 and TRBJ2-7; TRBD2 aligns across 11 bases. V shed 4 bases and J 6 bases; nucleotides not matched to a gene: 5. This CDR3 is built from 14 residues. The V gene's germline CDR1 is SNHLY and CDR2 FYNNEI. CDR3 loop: CASSVGSGGAEQYF. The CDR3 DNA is TGTGCCAGCAGTGTGGGTAGCGGGGGGGCCGAGCAGTACTTC.

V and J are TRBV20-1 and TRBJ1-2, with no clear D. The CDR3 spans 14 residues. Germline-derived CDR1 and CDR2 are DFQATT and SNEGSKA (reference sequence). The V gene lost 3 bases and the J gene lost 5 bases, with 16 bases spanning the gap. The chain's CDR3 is CSASGGALSYGYTF. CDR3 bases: TGCAGTGCTAGTGGCGGCGCTTTATCTTATGGCTACACCTTC.

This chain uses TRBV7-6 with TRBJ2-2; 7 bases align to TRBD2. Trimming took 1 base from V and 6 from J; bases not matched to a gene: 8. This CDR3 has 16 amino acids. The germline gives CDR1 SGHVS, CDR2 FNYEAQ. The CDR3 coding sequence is TGTGCCAGCAGCTTAGGTCCTGCGGGAGAGGCCGGGGAGCTGTTTTTT. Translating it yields CASSLGPAGEAGELFF.

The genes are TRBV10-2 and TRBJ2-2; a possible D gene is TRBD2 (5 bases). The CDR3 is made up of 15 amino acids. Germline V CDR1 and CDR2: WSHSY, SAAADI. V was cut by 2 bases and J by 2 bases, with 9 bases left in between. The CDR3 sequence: CASSEMRVNTGELFF. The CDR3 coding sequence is TGCGCCAGCAGTGAGATGCGGGTAAACACCGGGGAGCTGTTTTTT.

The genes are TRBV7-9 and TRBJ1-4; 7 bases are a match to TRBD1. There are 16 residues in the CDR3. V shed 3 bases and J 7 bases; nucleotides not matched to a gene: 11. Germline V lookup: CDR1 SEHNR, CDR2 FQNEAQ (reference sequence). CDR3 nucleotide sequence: TGTGCCAGCAGCTTTTCAGAGGGGGCGCTAGGTGAAAAACTGTTTTTT. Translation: CASSFSEGALGEKLFF.

The CDR3 region is CASSQDQGSPSGNIQYF. The CDR3 coding sequence is TGCGCCAGCAGCCAAGATCAGGGGAGCCCCTCGGGAAACATTCAGTACTTC. The chain employs TRBV4-1 and TRBJ2-4; tentative D call: TRBD1 (6 bases). V gave up 0 bases and J gave up 6 bases, with 18 bases separating them. From germline, CDR1 is MGHRA and CDR2 YSYEKL. This CDR3 spans 17 amino acids.

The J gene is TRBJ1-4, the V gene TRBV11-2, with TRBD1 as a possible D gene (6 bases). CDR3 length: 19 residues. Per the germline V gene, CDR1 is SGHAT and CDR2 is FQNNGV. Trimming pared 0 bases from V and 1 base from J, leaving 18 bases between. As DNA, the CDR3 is TGTGCCAGCAGCTTAGAACCCAGGGGTCTGGGGAGAACTAATGAAAAACTGTTTTTT. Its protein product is CASSLEPRGLGRTNEKLFF.

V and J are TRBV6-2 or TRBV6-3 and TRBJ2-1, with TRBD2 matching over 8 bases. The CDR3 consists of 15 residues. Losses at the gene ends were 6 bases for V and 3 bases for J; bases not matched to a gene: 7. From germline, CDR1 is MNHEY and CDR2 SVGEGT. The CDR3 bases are TGTGCCAGCAGGCCTGGGCTAGCGGGCTACAATGAGCAGTTCTTC. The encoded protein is CASRPGLAGYNEQFF.

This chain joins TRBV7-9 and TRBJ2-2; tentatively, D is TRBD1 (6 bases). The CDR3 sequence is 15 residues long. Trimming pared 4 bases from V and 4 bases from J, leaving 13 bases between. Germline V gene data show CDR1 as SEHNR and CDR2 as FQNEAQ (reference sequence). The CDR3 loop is CASSWDTAGTGELFF. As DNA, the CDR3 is TGTGCCAGCAGCTGGGACACCGCGGGCACCGGGGAGCTGTTTTTT. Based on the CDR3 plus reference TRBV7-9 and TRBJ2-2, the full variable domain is DTGVSQNPRHKITKRGQNVTFRCDPISEHNRLYWYRQTLGQGPEFLTYFQNEAQLEKSRLLSDRFSAERPKGSFSTLEIQRTEQGDSAMYLCASSWDTAGTGELFFGEGSRLTVL.

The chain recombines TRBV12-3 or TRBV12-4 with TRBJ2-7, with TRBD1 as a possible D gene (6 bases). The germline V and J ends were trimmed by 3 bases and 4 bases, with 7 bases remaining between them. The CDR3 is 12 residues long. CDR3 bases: TGTGCCAGCAGTTTTCAGGGGTACGAGCAGTACTTC. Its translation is CASSFQGYEQYF.

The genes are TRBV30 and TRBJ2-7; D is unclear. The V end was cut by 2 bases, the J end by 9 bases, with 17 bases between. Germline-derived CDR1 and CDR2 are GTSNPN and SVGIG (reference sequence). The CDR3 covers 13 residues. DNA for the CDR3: TGTGCCTGGAGTCCGAGGCTGTGGAACGTGCAGTACTTC. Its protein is CAWSPRLWNVQYF.

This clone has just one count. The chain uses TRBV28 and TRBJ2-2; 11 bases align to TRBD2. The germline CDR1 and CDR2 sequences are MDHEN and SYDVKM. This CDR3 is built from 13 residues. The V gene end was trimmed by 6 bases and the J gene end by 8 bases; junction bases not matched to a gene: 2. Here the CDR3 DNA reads TGTGCCAGCAGCCGGACTAGCGGGGGGGAGCTGTTTTTT. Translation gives CASSRTSGGELFF.

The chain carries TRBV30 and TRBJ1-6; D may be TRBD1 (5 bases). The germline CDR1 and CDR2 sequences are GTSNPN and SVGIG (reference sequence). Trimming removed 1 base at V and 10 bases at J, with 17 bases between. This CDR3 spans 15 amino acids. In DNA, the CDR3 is TGTGCCTGGAGTGCCCGTGGGGGGGGATTATCACCCCTCCACTTT. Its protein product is CAWSARGGGLSPLHF. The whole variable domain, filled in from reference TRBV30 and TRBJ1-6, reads SQTIHQWPATLVQPVGSPLSLECTVEGTSNPNLYWYRQAAGRGLQLLFYSVGIGQISSEVPQNLSASRPQDRQFILSSKKLLLSDSGFYLCAWSARGGGLSPLHFGNGTRLTVT.

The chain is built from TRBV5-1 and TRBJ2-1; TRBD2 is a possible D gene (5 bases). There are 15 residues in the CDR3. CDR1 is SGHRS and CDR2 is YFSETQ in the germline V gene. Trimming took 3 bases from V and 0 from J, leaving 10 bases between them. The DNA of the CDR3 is TGCGCCAGCAGCTCGGATGGGAGCTCCTACAATGAGCAGTTCTTC. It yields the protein CASSSDGSSYNEQFF.

The CDR3, as DNA: TGTGCCAGCAGAGCAATCGACAGGGGTGTGGGCGAGCAGTACTTC. Its protein is CASRAIDRGVGEQYF. This chain uses TRBV2 with TRBJ2-7; TRBD1 aligns across 8 bases. The CDR3 sequence is 15 residues long. Germline V gene data show CDR1 as SNHLY and CDR2 as FYNNEI. V lost 6 bases, J lost 6 bases, and 13 bases stayed unmatched. Drawing the rest from reference TRBV2 and TRBJ2-7, the complete variable domain is EPEVTQTPSHQVTQMGQEVILRCVPISNHLYFYWYRQILGQKVEFLVSFYNNEISEKSEIFDDQFSVERPDGSNFTLKIRSTKLEDSAMYFCASRAIDRGVGEQYFGPGTRLTVT.

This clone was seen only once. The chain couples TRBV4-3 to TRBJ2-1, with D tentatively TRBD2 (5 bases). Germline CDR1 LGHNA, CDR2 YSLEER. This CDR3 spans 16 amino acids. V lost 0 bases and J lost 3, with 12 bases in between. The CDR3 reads CASSQDRSGFYNEQFF. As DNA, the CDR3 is TGCGCCAGCAGCCAAGATAGGAGCGGCTTCTACAATGAGCAGTTCTTC.